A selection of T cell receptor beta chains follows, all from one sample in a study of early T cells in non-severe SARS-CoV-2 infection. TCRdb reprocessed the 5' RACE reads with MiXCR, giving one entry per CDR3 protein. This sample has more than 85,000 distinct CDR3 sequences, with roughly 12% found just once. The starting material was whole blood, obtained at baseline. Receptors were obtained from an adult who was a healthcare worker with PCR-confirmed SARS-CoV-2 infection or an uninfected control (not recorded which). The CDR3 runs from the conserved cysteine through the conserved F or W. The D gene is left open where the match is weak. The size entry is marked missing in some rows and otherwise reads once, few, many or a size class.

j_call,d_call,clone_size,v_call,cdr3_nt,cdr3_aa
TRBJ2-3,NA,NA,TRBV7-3,TGTGCCAGCAGCTTAAAGGGCGGGACCCGGGCAGATACGCAGTATTTT,CASSLKGGTRADTQYF
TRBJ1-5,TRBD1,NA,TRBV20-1,TGCAGTGCCCAGGGGACAGGCCTTAGCAATCAGCCCCAGCATTTT,CSAQGTGLSNQPQHF
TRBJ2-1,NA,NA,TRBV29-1,TGCAGCGCCTCCCCGGACAATGAGCAGTTCTTC,CSASPDNEQFF
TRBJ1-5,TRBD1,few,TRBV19,TGTGCCAGTAGTATCGACAGGGGAGATCAGCCCCAGCATTTT,CASSIDRGDQPQHF
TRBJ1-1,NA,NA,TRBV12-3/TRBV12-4,TGTGCCAGCAGTTTGATTGGGGGGGTCGACACTGAAGCTTTCTTT,CASSLIGGVDTEAFF
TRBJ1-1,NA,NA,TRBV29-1,TGCAGCGCGAGGGCGCACACTGAAGCTTTCTTT,CSARAHTEAFF
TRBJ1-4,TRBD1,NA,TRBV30,TGTGCCTGGAGCATCAACAGGGGCGAAAAACTGTTTTTT,CAWSINRGEKLFF
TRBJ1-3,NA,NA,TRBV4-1,TGCGCCAGCAGCCAAGAGGGGCCCGAGTTCATCGGAAACACCATATATTTT,CASSQEGPEFIGNTIYF
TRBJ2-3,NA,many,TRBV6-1,TGTGCCAGCAGTGAGGGTTCAGGGCTTTACACAGATACGCAGTATTTT,CASSEGSGLYTDTQYF
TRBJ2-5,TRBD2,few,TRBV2,TGTGCCAGCAGAGAATACAATTGGGGACTAGCCGGGGAGACCCAGTACTTC,CASREYNWGLAGETQYF
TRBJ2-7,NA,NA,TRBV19,TGTGCCAGTAGCTCAACAGGCTCCTGGGAGCAGTACTTC,CASSSTGSWEQYF
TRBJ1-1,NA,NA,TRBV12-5,TGTGCTAGTGGTTTAGGGAACCCGAACACTGAAGCTTTCTTT,CASGLGNPNTEAFF
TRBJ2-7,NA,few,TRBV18,TGTGCCAGCTCACCGAGTCCGGGGTACGAGCAGTACTTC,CASSPSPGYEQYF
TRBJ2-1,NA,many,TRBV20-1,TGCAGTGCTAGAGACTTCGGTGGAGGAAGGAACAATGAGCAGTTCTTC,CSARDFGGGRNNEQFF
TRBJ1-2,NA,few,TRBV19,TGTGCCAGTAGTGGTAGGGGAGACTATGGCTACACCTTC,CASSGRGDYGYTF
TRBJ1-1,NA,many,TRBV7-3,TGTGCCAGCAGCTCGGGAGGGCTTGGCACTGAAGCTTTCTTT,CASSSGGLGTEAFF
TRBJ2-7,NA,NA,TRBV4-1,TGCGCCAGCAGCCAAGCTCAGTACCTATCCTACGAGCAGTACTTC,CASSQAQYLSYEQYF
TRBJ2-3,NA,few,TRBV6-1,TGTGCCAGCAGTGAATCGGCCGTGAGCACAGATACGCAGTATTTT,CASSESAVSTDTQYF
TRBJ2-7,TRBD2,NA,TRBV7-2,TGTGCCAGCAGCTTAAGCGGGAGGGGTTACGAGCAGTACTTC,CASSLSGRGYEQYF
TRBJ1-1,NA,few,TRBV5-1,TGCGCCAGCAACAGGGCGGTGAACACTGAAGCTTTCTTT,CASNRAVNTEAFF
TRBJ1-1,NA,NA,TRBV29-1,TGCGGCGTTGGGGATCTGAGGACTGAAGCTTTCTTT,CGVGDLRTEAFF
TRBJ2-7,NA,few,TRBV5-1,TGCGCCAGCAGCTTGGGATCTCCGACCTACGAGCAGTACTTC,CASSLGSPTYEQYF
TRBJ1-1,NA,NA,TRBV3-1,TGTGCCAGCAGCCAAGATCAGGGTCCCACTGAAGCTTTCTTT,CASSQDQGPTEAFF
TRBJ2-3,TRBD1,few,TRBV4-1,TGCGCCAGCCGTCGAGGGGGCTCCCCAGATACGCAGTATTTT,CASRRGGSPDTQYF
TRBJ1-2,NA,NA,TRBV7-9,TGTGCCAGCAGCTTAGGGACCGGGGATGCAAACTATGGCTACACCTTC,CASSLGTGDANYGYTF
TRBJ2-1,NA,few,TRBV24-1,TGTGCCACCAGTGGAGTCAATGAGCAGTTCTTC,CATSGVNEQFF
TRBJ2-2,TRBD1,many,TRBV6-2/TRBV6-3,TGTGCCAGCAGTTCGGGACAGGGGGTGATCACCGGGGAGCTGTTTTTT,CASSSGQGVITGELFF
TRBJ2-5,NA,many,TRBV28,TGTGCCAGCAGTTCTCTTCAACGGACAGCCCAAGAGACCCAGTACTTC,CASSSLQRTAQETQYF
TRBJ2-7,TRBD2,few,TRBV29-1,TGCAGCGTGAGGGTCCGGGGGGTATACTCCTACGAGCAGTACTTC,CSVRVRGVYSYEQYF
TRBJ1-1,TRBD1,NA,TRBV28,TGTGCCAGCAGTTTTCGGGACAGGGGGCCTCCTGAAGCTTTCTTT,CASSFRDRGPPEAFF
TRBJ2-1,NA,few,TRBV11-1,TGTGCCAGCAGCTTAGTAGCGAATGAGCAGTTCTTC,CASSLVANEQFF
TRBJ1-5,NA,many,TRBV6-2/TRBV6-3,TGTGCCAGCAGTTTTTTTCAATCAGGGCAGCCCCAGCATTTT,CASSFFQSGQPQHF
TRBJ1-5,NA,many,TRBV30,TGTGCCTGGAGTCCCCCCGGGTATCAGCCCCAGCATTTT,CAWSPPGYQPQHF
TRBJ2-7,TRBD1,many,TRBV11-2,TGTGCCAGCAGCTTAACCGGGACAGAGCCGTACGAGCAGTACTTC,CASSLTGTEPYEQYF
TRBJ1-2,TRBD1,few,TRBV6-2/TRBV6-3,TGTGCCAGCAGGCGGACAGGCTACTATGGCTACACCTTC,CASRRTGYYGYTF
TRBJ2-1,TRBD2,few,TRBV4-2,TGTGCCAGCAGCCAAGAGTTTGGCGGGGGGATCAACAATGAGCAGTTCTTC,CASSQEFGGGINNEQFF
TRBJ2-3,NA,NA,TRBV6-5,TGTGCCAGCAGTTACGGGCTAATAGGGGGGGATACAGATACGCAGTATTTT,CASSYGLIGGDTDTQYF
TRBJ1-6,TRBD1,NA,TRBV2,TGTGCCAGCAGACATCGGGACAGTGGTTCACCCCTCCACTTT,CASRHRDSGSPLHF
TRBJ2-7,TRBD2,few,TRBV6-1,TGTGCCAGCAGTGAAGGGGTCGCGGGAGGGCCGTACGAGCAGTACTTC,CASSEGVAGGPYEQYF
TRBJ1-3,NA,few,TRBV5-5,TGTGCCAGCAGCTCCGCCGGGGGAAACACCATATATTTT,CASSSAGGNTIYF
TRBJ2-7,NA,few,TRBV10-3,TGTGCCCTGAGCCGACAGGCTTCCTACGAGCAGTACTTC,CALSRQASYEQYF
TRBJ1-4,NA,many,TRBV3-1,TGTGCCAGCAGCCACTCCCTAGACATTGGAAAACTGTTTTTT,CASSHSLDIGKLFF
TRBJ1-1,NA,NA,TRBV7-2,TGTGCCAGCACAGCCGCCTCAATCGACACTGAAGCTTTCTTT,CASTAASIDTEAFF
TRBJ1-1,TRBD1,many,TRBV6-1,TGTGCCAGCAATCGACAGGGTGGGGTCACTGAAGCTTTCTTT,CASNRQGGVTEAFF
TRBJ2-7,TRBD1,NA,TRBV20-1,TGCAGTGCCGTGACAGGGTTGGACTACGAGCAGTACTTC,CSAVTGLDYEQYF
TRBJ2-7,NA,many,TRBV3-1,TGTGCCAGCAGCCAGGTCCACGAGCAGTACTTC,CASSQVHEQYF
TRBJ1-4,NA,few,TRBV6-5,TGTGCCAGCAGTTTCACGAACCCGACAGCCTTGGGGGAACTGTTTTTT,CASSFTNPTALGELFF
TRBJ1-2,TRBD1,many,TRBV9,TGTGCCAGCAGCGCGACAGGGCTTAGTAATGGCTACACCTTC,CASSATGLSNGYTF
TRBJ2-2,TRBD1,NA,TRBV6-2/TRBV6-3,TGTGCCAGCAGCGCTGGGACAGGGGCCTACACCGGGGAGCTGTTTTTT,CASSAGTGAYTGELFF
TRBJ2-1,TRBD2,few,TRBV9,TGTGCCAGCAGCGTAGAGGCGGGGGGCGACAATGAGCAGTTCTTC,CASSVEAGGDNEQFF
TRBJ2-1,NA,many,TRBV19,TGTGCCAGTAGTTCCACCGCGGGGAATGAGCAGTTCTTC,CASSSTAGNEQFF
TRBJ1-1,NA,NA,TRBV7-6,TGTGCCAGCAGCTCCTCGGGCCCGTGGATCTTT,CASSSSGPWIF
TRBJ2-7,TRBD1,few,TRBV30,TGTGCCTGGAGTGTCTCGACAGGGGGTTCCTACGAGCAGTACTTC,CAWSVSTGGSYEQYF
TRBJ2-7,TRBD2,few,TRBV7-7,TGTGCTAGCAGCTTAGTGCGGGAGGGAGAGCAGTACTTC,CASSLVREGEQYF
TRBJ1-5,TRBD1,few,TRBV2,TGTGCCAGCAGTAAGCAGACAGGGGATCAGCCCCAGCATTTT,CASSKQTGDQPQHF
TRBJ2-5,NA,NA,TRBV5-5,TGTGCCAGCAGCTTGGTTCCCCCAGAGACCCAGTACTTC,CASSLVPPETQYF
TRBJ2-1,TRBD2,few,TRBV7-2,TGTGCCAGCAGCCCCGGGACTATCGCCTACAATGAGCAGTTCTTC,CASSPGTIAYNEQFF